The source of this TCR beta chain is a study of T cells in Graves' hyperthyroidism and ophthalmopathy (dated by TCRdb to between 2018 and 2021). In terms of the full investigation: Peripheral blood was sampled at the time of initial diagnosis, prior to any treatment. TCR V-J signatures able to tell the groups apart were searched for in a discovery cohort of 95 to 100 patients, of whom under 45 had Graves' ophthalmopathy and about 60 had stable Graves' hyperthyroidism. Whether ophthalmopathy could be predicted prospectively was tested in an independent validation cohort made up of 18 hyperthyroidism patients plus 17 patients who later progressed to ophthalmopathy. The roughly 91 discovery patients were randomly divided into training and test sets at a 7:3 ratio. In addition, the study compared T-cell repertoires in thyroid tissue and in blood from about 6 Graves' hyperthyroidism patients. After blood sampling, hyperthyroidism patients were treated with methimazole at a starting dose of 30 mg daily, and ophthalmopathy patients were treated with high-dose intravenous methylprednisolone. The paper reports TCR Vbeta CDR3 sequencing of some 140 peripheral blood samples: 40 to 45 ophthalmopathy, roughly 80 hyperthyroidism and around 17 progressor patients. The research as a whole found: Ophthalmopathy was separated from stable hyperthyroidism by a 13 V-J signature model, with about 88% sensitivity and 81% to 82% specificity obtained in cross-validation and 80%/75% obtained in testing. In validation, the model predicted progression to ophthalmopathy a median of approximately 6.6 months before onset, with 70% to 71% sensitivity and roughly 72% specificity. Sample size was not statistically predetermined, and investigators were not blinded to group allocation. Most expanded thyroid clonotypes (frequency above 0.001) were also detected in blood, suggesting blood repertoires may reflect thyroid immune responses.

Including cysteine and phenylalanine, the CDR3 has 13 amino acids. Only the CDR3 DNA stays, 39 bases, in frame from base 1. The junction carries 10 bases between V and J, which are trimmed by 5 bases and 5 bases respectively. Taken from the germline V gene, the CDR1 and CDR2 loops are MDHEN and SYDVKM. Amplification of TCR beta CDR3 regions was carried out from RNA transcripts. The TCR CDR3 was subjected to a first round of RT-PCR using the HTBI primer set and the Qiagen OneStep RT-PCR kit. The libraries were constructed in a second round of multiplex PCR and then size-selected and purified. The libraries were sequenced on an Illumina HiSeq2000 using paired-end 100 bp reads. The paper's data handling went like this. Raw data were processed with SOAPnuke, discarding reads with adapters, uncalled bases, mean Phred below 15, or no exact constant-primer or identifier match. COPE v1.2.5 was used to merge high-quality paired reads, and clonotypes were defined as unique nucleotide sequences. MiTCR v1.1 was used to align the clonotypes against IMGT TRBV, TRBD and TRBJ reference segments. The analysis was restricted to V-J combinations with a frequency above 0.0001, which together covered just over 98% of the repertoires. A TCS score was defined as the ratio of F50 (clonal expansion) to E x V (chaos), with BLOSUM62-based TCRdist applied between CDR3 peptides within each V-J. Welch's t-statistics and random forest reduced around 510 V-J features to 10 to 15, which were used in a naive Bayes classifier (R e1071). Clones were called with MiXCR by TCRdb after fastp trimmed the public reads at Q25, and only in-frame beta chains were retained. Each CDR3 protein gets just one entry, which takes the most common genes and DNA from the rows behind it. TCRdb's processing, not the authors' own work, is the source of the V and J calls. Here the sample has about 360,000 distinct CDR3 sequences; about 18% occur a single time. The ten largest clones take up about 4% of the sample.

Stable Graves' hyperthyroidism was defined as the absence of progression to ophthalmopathy over 18 months of follow-up. Hyperthyroidism patients were aged 18 to 65 years and newly diagnosed, with disease duration of less than 2 months. Any patient with an uncontrolled infection, another autoimmune disease, pregnancy or lactation was excluded. Clinical symptoms, serum thyroxine and TRAb, thyroid ultrasound, and orbital computed tomography formed the basis for the diagnoses. PBMCs were isolated from about 10 ml of fresh peripheral blood by Ficoll-Paque density gradient centrifugation. Total RNA was extracted using Trizol reagent, and RNA quality was assessed on an Agilent 2100 Bioanalyzer. This clonotype came up many times. The antigen it binds to is not known. Base quality data are lacking; no much larger clone is found one base away.

The source material was blood. The clonotype was recovered from a woman aged 18-29 years with Graves' hyperthyroidism. The rearranged chain carries TRBV28 and TRBJ1-5, with TRBD1 as a weak D call on 5 bases. In nucleotides, the sequence is TGTGCCAGCAGTGGGGACGGAGATCAGCCCCAGCATTTT. Translated, it gives CASSGDGDQPQHF.